This T cell receptor (beta chain) is from a study of metastatic and nonmetastatic thyroid tumors. The CDR3 totals 13 residues. Germline assignment: CDR1 SGHNT and CDR2 YENEEA. Trimming removed 1 base at V and 1 base at J, with 3 bases between. No treatment had been given to any patient before thyroid surgery. TCRdb recomputed clones from the PCR reads via MiXCR. The table lists fewer than 35,000 clones, 25% to 35% of them singletons. The rearrangement uses TRBV11-3 and TRBJ2-3, with no clear D. This TCR came from a female donor with papillary thyroid cancer or a benign thyroid nodule (not recorded which). Some clones in this sample may be carry-over from other donors' samples. The sample taken for sequencing was blood. The CDR3 spells CASSLAGTDTQYF. As DNA, the CDR3 is TGTGCCAGCAGCTTAGCAGGCACAGATACGCAGTATTTT. The variable domain in full, completed from reference TRBV11-3 and TRBJ2-3, reads EAGVVQSPRYKIIEKKQPVAFWCNPISGHNTLYWYLQNLGQGPELLIRYENEEAVDDSQLPKDRFSAERLKGVDSTLKIQPAELGDSAVYLCASSLAGTDTQYFGPGTRLTVL.